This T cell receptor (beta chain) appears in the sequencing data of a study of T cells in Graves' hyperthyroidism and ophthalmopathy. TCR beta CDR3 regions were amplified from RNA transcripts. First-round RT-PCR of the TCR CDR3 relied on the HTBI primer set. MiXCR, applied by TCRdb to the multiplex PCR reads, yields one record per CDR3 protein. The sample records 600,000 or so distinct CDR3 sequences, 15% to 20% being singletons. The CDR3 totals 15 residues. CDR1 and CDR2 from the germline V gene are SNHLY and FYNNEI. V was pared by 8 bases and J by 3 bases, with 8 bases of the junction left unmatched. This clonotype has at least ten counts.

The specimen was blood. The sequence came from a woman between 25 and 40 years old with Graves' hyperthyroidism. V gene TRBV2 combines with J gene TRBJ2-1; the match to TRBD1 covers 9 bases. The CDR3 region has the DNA TGTGCCAGCCACTTAGACAGGGGGGTCTACAATGAGCAGTTCTTC. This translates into CASHLDRGVYNEQFF. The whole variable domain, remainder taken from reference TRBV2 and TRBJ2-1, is EPEVTQTPSHQVTQMGQEVILRCVPISNHLYFYWYRQILGQKVEFLVSFYNNEISEKSEIFDDQFSVERPDGSNFTLKIRSTKLEDSAMYFCASHLDRGVYNEQFFGPGTRLTVL.